This T cell receptor (beta chain) was recorded in a study of PD-L1 blockade in urothelial cancer (dated by TCRdb to 2016 to 2017). Study-wide context: Therapy was started in the mid-2010s for all patients, and atezolizumab 1,200 mg was administered intravenously every 3 weeks. About 90% of the 29 patients were males with bladder-origin urothelial cancer, and about 60% of the 29 reported a prior smoking history. Patients had an ECOG performance status of 0 or 1 and had received between 0 and 3 prior chemotherapy regimens. Blood samples were analyzed at 3 weeks after treatment start (second dose) and at 6 weeks after treatment start. A median of roughly 140,000 T cells and 80,000 to 100,000 unique TCRs was obtained from blood samples, and a median clonality of 0.080 was observed. The study, an exploratory multi-omic analysis, examined somatic, immune and clinical correlates of response to PD-L1 blockade with atezolizumab in urothelial cancer. Pretreatment tumor samples, along with matched peripheral blood collected serially before and after atezolizumab treatment, underwent TCR sequencing. Durable clinical benefit was defined as a progression-free survival longer than 6 months, and TCR features were additionally tested against progression-free survival and overall survival. In the same patients, pretreatment tumors underwent whole exome sequencing and RNA sequencing in addition to TCR sequencing. Durable clinical benefit was achieved by nine patients and was not achieved by 20 patients. Twenty-nine patients had pretreatment blood TCR-seq, some 24 had at least one posttreatment blood collection, and some 24 had tumor TCR-seq.

About this clone: No cognate antigen has been identified for it. Base qualities are not recorded, but no much larger clone differs from it by a single base.

Points the paper makes about the study in general: Because of the small sample size (n ≈ 29) and the many exploratory analyses performed, the results are intended to be regarded as hypothesis-generating. A pretreatment peripheral blood TCR clonality below the median was linked to improved progression-free and overall survival. Among patients with durable benefit, tumor-associated TCR clones showed greater expansion in peripheral blood 3 weeks after treatment started (n ≈ 20, p = 0.022).

V was cut back by 4 bases and J by 5 bases, leaving a gap of 12 bases between them. CDR1 is given as SGHAT and CDR2 as FQNNGV, both from the germline V gene. Including cysteine and phenylalanine, the CDR3 has 13 amino acids. Only the CDR3 DNA stays, 39 bases, in frame from base 1. A total of about 31 patients with locally advanced or metastatic urothelial carcinoma, treated at Memorial Sloan Kettering on a trial protocol, made up the cohort. Peripheral blood mononuclear cells were collected from each patient pretreatment and during treatment, giving between 1 and 8 total time points per patient. The Qiagen DNeasy Blood extraction kit was used to purify genomic DNA from total PBMCs and tumor samples. PBMCs were collected pretreatment and during treatment, and were isolated and stored as previously described. Each PCR received spiked-in synthetic TCR analog templates so that absolute template abundance could be estimated from read counts. The immunoSEQ assay used bias-controlled V and J gene primers to amplify TCRbeta CDR3 regions from genomic DNA. Rearranged TCRbeta segments were sequenced at approximately 20X coverage. Per the source publication's procedure: Sequencing errors were corrected by clustering and CDR3s were annotated against IMGT to assign V, D and J genes. Downstream analyses used only productive TCRbeta rearrangements and left out out-of-frame or stop-codon sequences. Clonality was computed as one minus Shannon entropy normalized by the log of the number of unique productive sequences. Fisher's exact test with Benjamini-Hochberg correction, using a cutoff of adjusted p below 0.01, was how clones that differed between time points or between blood and tumor were identified. The immuneACCESS repertoire file appears here via TCRdb, limited to in-frame rearrangements. These files lack a portion of the clones; in checked studies, under half of the deficit traces to unresolved V genes, and the cause of the others is not known. That table is the source of V, J and clone size, and D and trimming were worked out from the DNA. This sample comprises about 73,000 clones, approximately 91% of them detected only once. Jointly, the top ten make up 3.4% of the sample.

The sequence was obtained from a man aged 55 to 69 with urothelial cancer. Recombination linked TRBV11-2 to TRBJ2-7; TRBD2 is possibly the D segment (5 matching bases). The material was PBMCs, obtained around atezolizumab (anti-PD-L1) treatment. The DNA sequence is given as TGTGCCAGCAGCTCAGGTGTCGGGGACGAGCAGTACTTC. It translates to CASSSGVGDEQYF.